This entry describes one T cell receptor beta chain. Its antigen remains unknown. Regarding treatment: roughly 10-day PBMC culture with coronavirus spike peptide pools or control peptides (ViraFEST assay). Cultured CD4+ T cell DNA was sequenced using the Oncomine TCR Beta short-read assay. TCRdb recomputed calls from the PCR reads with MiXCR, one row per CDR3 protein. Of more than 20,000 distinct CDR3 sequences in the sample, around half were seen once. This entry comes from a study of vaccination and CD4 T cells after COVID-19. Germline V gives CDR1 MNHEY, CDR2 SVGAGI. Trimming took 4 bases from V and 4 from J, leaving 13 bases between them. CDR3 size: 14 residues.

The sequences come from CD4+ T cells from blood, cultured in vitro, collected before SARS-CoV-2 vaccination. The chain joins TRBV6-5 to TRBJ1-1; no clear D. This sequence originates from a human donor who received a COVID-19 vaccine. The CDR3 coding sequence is TGTGCCAGCAGTTCCGCGGGAGGGCGCACTGAAGCTTTCTTT. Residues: CASSSAGGRTEAFF.